The present TCR beta chain was sequenced within a study of STAT5B mutations in CD4+ large granular lymphocyte leukemia. Whole-study context: The CDR3 'QG' motif was associated with a particular HLA allele among healthy donors.

The CDR3 loop spans 14 amino acids. Germline loops: CDR1 SGHTS, CDR2 YDEGEE. With 2 bases removed from V and 3 bases from J, the gap between germline ends came to 12 bases. A word on this clone: Its antigen is still unknown.

General study results and limits: Compared with healthy controls (2/35), patient top clones favored TRBV06 (8/27). About 26% of private leukemic clonotypes occurred rarely in other patients' non-leukemic repertoires.

Original processing methods: Lowest detectable productive clonotype frequency was 2.59 x 10-5. Produced via immunoSEQ multiplex PCR; TCRdb's table is partial and in-frame only. V and J calls and clone size follow that table, whereas D and trimming were derived from the DNA. Of roughly 34,000 clones listed, over 60% are singletons. The chain combines TRBV5-8 with TRBJ2-7; a weak D match, TRBD2 (6 bases). Material for sequencing was CD4+ T cells from blood buffy coats. The sequence derives from a human donor in good health. The CDR3 DNA is TGTGCCAGCAGCTTTACCGGGAGCTACTACGAGCAGTACTTC. Translating gives CASSFTGSYYEQYF.